This T cell receptor (beta chain) came from a study of immune characterization of retroperitoneal liposarcoma (dated by TCRdb to between 2019 and 2020). The library was obtained by PCR. TCRdb records NextSeq 500 as the sequencer. TCRdb reprocessed the public reads (quality trimming at Q25 with fastp, clone calling with MiXCR) and kept in-frame beta chains. Duplicate CDR3 protein sequences are folded into a single record with the most common DNA and genes. The sample table shows more than 9,500 distinct CDR3 sequences, and about a quarter are seen once. Jointly, the top ten make up approximately 10% of the sample. The germline V gene gives CDR1 as SGHVS and CDR2 as FNYEAQ. The junction carries 8 bases between V and J, which are trimmed by 5 bases and 3 bases respectively. From the cysteine up to the phenylalanine, the CDR3 has a length of 12 residues. The read is trimmed to its CDR3 DNA, 36 bases read in frame from base 1.

Taking its sample share into account, this clonotype is medium-sized (0.01 to 0.1%). This clone's antigen is unknown. The record has no base qualities; no much larger clone is one base away. The receptor was derived from a female donor with retroperitoneal liposarcoma. The V and J segments used are TRBV7-6 and TRBJ2-7; confidence is insufficient to name the D gene. Sequencing was done on a sample of tumor tissue. The CDR3 reads as follows: CASSPGDYEQYF. The DNA sequence is given as TGTGCCAGCAGCCCGGGCGACTACGAGCAGTACTTC.